These 22 T cell receptor beta chains were all obtained from the same sample, sequenced in a study of identical twins. TCRdb recomputed calls from the 5' RACE reads with MiXCR, one row per CDR3 protein. The data contain roughly 750,000 distinct CDR3 sequences, around 20% of them seen just once; the ten biggest clones take up over 4%. These same data were also listed under a study on T cells expressing NK-cell markers.

The sample comprised PBMCs. The receptors shown here come from a woman under 30 in good health.

The table lists this clonotype with a few counts. The gene calls are TRBV15 and TRBJ2-7, with D unresolved. V was cut by 4 bases and J by 0 bases, with 10 bases left in between. This CDR3 is 14 amino acids long. Germline V gene lookup returns CDR1 LNHNV and CDR2 YYDKDF (reference sequence). CDR3 region: CATSIPGLSYEQYF. The CDR3 nucleotides are TGTGCCACCAGCATCCCCGGGCTCTCCTACGAGCAGTACTTC.

This clonotype was found a few times. V and J are TRBV20-1 and TRBJ2-3; 7 nucleotides align to TRBD2. CDR1 is DFQATT and CDR2 is SNEGSKA in the germline V gene (reference sequence). The CDR3 contains 17 residues. Losses at the gene ends were 3 bases for V and 2 bases for J; bases not matched to a gene: 14. The CDR3 is CSARPLERGHLTDTQYF. For the CDR3, the DNA is TGCAGTGCTAGGCCGCTCGAGCGGGGCCACCTCACAGATACGCAGTATTTT.

The sample holds a few counts of this clonotype. The rearrangement uses TRBV5-1 and TRBJ1-5; 7 positions match TRBD1. Germline V gene lookup returns CDR1 SGHRS and CDR2 YFSETQ. The CDR3 totals 14 residues. Trimming at V came to 4 bases and at J to 4 bases, leaving 5 bases not matched to a gene. CDR3 in amino acids: CASSPDRPNQPQHF. CDR3 nucleotide sequence: TGCGCCAGCAGCCCGGACAGGCCGAATCAGCCCCAGCATTTT.

There are a few counts of this clonotype. The chain links TRBV6-6 to TRBJ1-1; a weak D match, TRBD1 (5 bases). CDR1 is MNHNY and CDR2 is SVGAGI in the germline V gene (reference sequence). The germline V and J ends were trimmed by 11 bases and 1 base, with 11 bases remaining between them. The CDR3 runs to 12 residues. The CDR3 DNA follows: TGTGCCGGAGGGACTGGGAACACTGAAGCTTTCTTT. It encodes CAGGTGNTEAFF.

The chain joins TRBV6-5 to TRBJ2-7; either TRBD1 or TRBD2 may fit D (5 bases each). The CDR3 has 12 residues. Germline assignment: CDR1 MNHEY and CDR2 SVGAGI. The V and J ends lost 2 bases and 6 bases respectively, with 8 bases between them. The CDR3 loop reads CASSYGGSEQYF. The CDR3 nucleotides read TGTGCCAGCAGTTACGGGGGATCCGAGCAGTACTTC.

This clonotype was seen only a few times. The chain is built from TRBV5-1 and TRBJ1-4; a possible D gene is TRBD1 (6 bases). The V gene's germline CDR1 is SGHRS and CDR2 YFSETQ. This CDR3 contains 13 residues. The V gene lost 4 bases and the J gene lost 8 bases, with 12 bases spanning the gap. In DNA form, the CDR3 reads TGCGCCAGCAGCATTTCAAGGGGGGAAAAACTGTTTTTT. Protein sequence: CASSISRGEKLFF.

The table lists this clonotype with a few counts. V and J are TRBV5-5 and TRBJ2-7; 8 nucleotides agree with TRBD2. The CDR3 runs 15 residues. The V segment lost 1 base and the J segment 4 bases; nucleotides outside the gene matches: 7. Germline V gene lookup returns CDR1 SGHKS and CDR2 YYEKEE (reference sequence). The CDR3 DNA sequence: TGTGCCAGCAGCTTGCGGTTCCCGGGAGGGTACGAGCAGTACTTC. It is translated as CASSLRFPGGYEQYF.

The V and J genes are TRBV5-1 and TRBJ2-2; 7 bases align to TRBD2. V shed 4 bases, J shed 1 base, and the junction held 10 bases outside the gene matches. CDR1 SGHRS and CDR2 YFSETQ come from the germline V gene. The CDR3 has 17 amino acids. CDR3 protein: CASSPPGRGRNTGELFF. CDR3 coding DNA: TGCGCCAGCAGCCCCCCTGGGAGGGGCCGGAACACCGGGGAGCTGTTTTTT.

In this sample, this clonotype turned up a few times. The chain has TRBV4-3 and TRBJ1-1; no reliable D call. The V end lost 1 base, the J end lost 5 bases, and 11 bases lay between the germline ends. The CDR3 totals 14 residues. Germline CDR1 is LGHNA and CDR2 is YSLEER. CDR3 bases: TGCGCCAGCAGCCAAGGCGAACACAGTACTGAAGCTTTCTTT. Translated: CASSQGEHSTEAFF.

This clonotype was seen a few times. The chain joins TRBV29-1 to TRBJ2-5; 12 bases agree with TRBD2. The trim removed 2 bases at V and 5 bases at J, leaving 12 bases unmatched. This CDR3 spans 17 amino acids. In germline, CDR1 is SQVTM, CDR2 ANQGSEA. The CDR3 DNA reads as TGCAGCGTTGAAATCCCGGCCGCTAGCGGGAGGGGGGAGACCCAGTACTTC. It encodes CSVEIPAASGRGETQYF.

The chain is built from TRBV5-6 and TRBJ1-1, with 7 bases aligning to TRBD1. The germline CDR1 and CDR2 sequences are SGHDT and YYEEEE. The CDR3 has 13 amino acids. Trimming at V came to 7 bases and at J to 6 bases, leaving 9 bases not matched to a gene. CDR3 in amino acids: CASGPGTASEAFF. In nucleotides, the CDR3 is TGTGCCAGCGGCCCCGGGACAGCCTCTGAAGCTTTCTTT.

The table lists this clonotype with a few counts. The V call is TRBV10-3, the J call TRBJ2-3, with TRBD2 matching 10 bases. Germline V lookup: CDR1 ENHRY, CDR2 SYGVKD. The CDR3 is 16 amino acids. The junction had 8 bases not matched to a gene; V was cut back by 3 bases and J by 5 bases. As DNA, the CDR3 is TGTGCCATCAGTGACCCTAGCGGGGGTCGGATAGATACGCAGTATTTT. Translation gives CAISDPSGGRIDTQYF.

This clonotype was picked up a small number of times. V is TRBV12-3 or TRBV12-4 and J is TRBJ2-7; a possible D gene is TRBD2 (5 bases). V lost 0 bases, J lost 5 bases, and 11 bases lay in between. This CDR3 has 14 residues. CDR3 coding DNA: TGTGCCAGCAGTTTAGCGGGAGCGTGGAACGAGCAGTACTTC. This translates into CASSLAGAWNEQYF.

V gene TRBV20-1 combines with J gene TRBJ1-1, with a weak D call TRBD1 (5 bases). The CDR3 has 12 amino acids. From germline, CDR1 is DFQATT and CDR2 SNEGSKA (reference sequence). The germline V and J ends were trimmed by 2 bases and 3 bases, with 7 bases remaining between them. CDR3 protein: CSARQGYTEAFF. CDR3 in DNA: TGCAGTGCTAGACAGGGATACACTGAAGCTTTCTTT.

The count of this clonotype is one. This may be a read error: a much more frequent sequence differs by one nucleotide. The chain links TRBV20-1 to TRBJ2-7; D uncertain. Germline V lookup: CDR1 DFQATT, CDR2 SNEGSKA (reference sequence). Trimming removed 0 bases from V and 3 bases from J, with 3 bases in between. The CDR3 spans 11 residues. The CDR3 DNA reads TGCAGTGCTAGAGATTTCTACGAGCAGTACTTC. This codes for CSARDFYEQYF.

The gene calls are TRBV20-1 and TRBJ2-1; TRBD2 agrees at 11 bases. This CDR3 is built from 17 residues. Trimming at V came to 4 bases and at J to 0 bases, leaving 8 bases not matched to a gene. The germline CDR1 and CDR2 sequences are DFQATT and SNEGSKA (reference sequence). The CDR3 DNA follows: TGCAGTGCTATTACTAGCGGGAGCCGCAGCTCCTACAATGAGCAGTTCTTC. Protein: CSAITSGSRSSYNEQFF.

At least ten counts were recorded for this clonotype. CDR3 DNA sequence: TGCAGTGCTAACGAGCGGGAGGGTGTGTTCTTC. Translated, it gives CSANEREGVFF. The chain couples TRBV20-1 to TRBJ2-1; 10 bases agree with TRBD2. The ends lost 4 bases at V and 15 bases at J; junction bases unmatched: 6. The CDR3 covers 11 residues. CDR1 is DFQATT, CDR2 SNEGSKA, per germline (reference sequence).

This clonotype was recorded at least ten times. V usage is TRBV7-2 and J usage is TRBJ2-3; TRBD2 aligns across 10 bases. Germline CDR1 and CDR2: SGHTA and FQGNSA. The V segment lost 2 bases and the J segment 5 bases; nucleotides outside the gene matches: 1. The CDR3 runs to 14 residues. The CDR3 here is CASSLIAGGDTQYF. DNA for the CDR3: TGTGCCAGCAGCTTAATAGCGGGAGGAGATACGCAGTATTTT.

In its sample, this clonotype was seen a few times. The junction departs from the called germline gene at one end, perhaps through a read error. The chain couples TRBV20-1 to TRBJ1-1; the D gene is possibly TRBD1 (5 bases). Germline V CDR1 and CDR2: DFQATT, SNEGSKA (reference sequence). This CDR3 has 11 amino acids. The CDR3: CSAMTNSGRSF. CDR3 in DNA: TGCAGTGCTATGACGAACTCAGGGCGATCCTTT.

There are a few counts of this clonotype. The V gene is TRBV15, the J gene TRBJ2-3, with TRBD1 identical over 7 bases. V shed 3 bases and J 1 base; nucleotides not matched to a gene: 7. The V gene's germline CDR1 is LNHNV and CDR2 YYDKDF (reference sequence). CDR3 length: 16 amino acids. CDR3 loop: CATSSGDTGGTDTQYF. For the CDR3, the DNA is TGTGCCACCAGCAGTGGGGACACAGGGGGCACAGATACGCAGTATTTT.

The chain carries TRBV11-3 and TRBJ2-7; D may be TRBD2 (6 bases). Germline-derived CDR1 and CDR2 are SGHNT and YENEEA. This CDR3 is built from 15 residues. V lost 7 bases and J 1 base, leaving 17 bases between the germline ends. This CDR3 reads CASTLEASVSYEQYF. The CDR3 DNA is TGTGCCAGCACTCTCGAGGCTAGCGTGTCCTACGAGCAGTACTTC.

The CDR3 here is CASSAQGIGNQPQHF. CDR3 bases: TGTGCCAGCTCGGCCCAGGGAATTGGCAATCAGCCCCAGCATTTT. The chain is built from TRBV18 and TRBJ1-5; tentative D call: TRBD1 (5 bases). CDR1 is KGHSH, CDR2 LQKENI, per germline. Trimming cost V 6 bases and J 2 bases, with 14 bases left between them. There are 15 residues in the CDR3.